Each of the 27 T cell receptor beta chains below was sequenced from the same sample in a study of blood T cell repertoires in COVID-19. Sequenced by immunoSEQ multiplex PCR; TCRdb stores in-frame clones only, minus some. The repertoire includes about 100,000 clones, more than 70% of them detected once, and roughly 4.4% sits in the top ten. Material: peripheral blood. The receptors derive from a human donor in a cohort sampled during active COVID-19.

The chain carries TRBV19 and TRBJ2-1; 10 bases are a match to TRBD2. With 7 bases clipped from V and 12 bases from J, the junction kept 6 bases outside the gene matches. From germline, CDR1 is LNHDA and CDR2 SQIVND (reference sequence). This CDR3 spans 12 amino acids. CDR3 amino acids: CASTSGRSRQFF. Written as DNA, the CDR3 is TGTGCCAGTACTAGCGGGAGAAGCCGGCAGTTCTTC.

This sequence joins TRBV2 and TRBJ2-4, with 10 bases that match TRBD2. The CDR3 is 16 residues long. The germline CDR1 and CDR2 sequences are SNHLY and FYNNEI. V lost 6 bases, J lost 1 base, and 6 bases stayed unmatched. The CDR3 DNA is TGTGCCAGCAGCCGGACTAGCGGCCTGGCCAAAAACATTCAGTACTTC. It yields the protein CASSRTSGLAKNIQYF.

The chain joins TRBV5-1 to TRBJ2-3; 13 bases agree with TRBD2. Germline V gene lookup returns CDR1 SGHRS and CDR2 YFSETQ. The CDR3 contains 15 residues. After removal of 2 bases from V and 4 bases from J, the junction contained 1 base not matched to a gene. CDR3 amino acids: CASSLGLAGADTQYF. Written as DNA, the CDR3 is TGCGCCAGCAGCTTAGGACTAGCGGGAGCAGATACGCAGTATTTT.

CDR3 DNA sequence: TGTGCCAGCAGTGCGGGCCTGGCTAGCGGGAGGCCCCCTTACAATGAGCAGTTCTTC. Translation: CASSAGLASGRPPYNEQFF. V is TRBV2 and J is TRBJ2-1; 11 nucleotides line up with TRBD2. Unmatched junction bases numbered 15, after V lost 4 bases and J lost 4 bases. Germline CDR1 reads SNHLY; CDR2 reads FYNNEI. This CDR3 comprises 19 residues. The variable domain in full, completed from reference TRBV2 and TRBJ2-1, reads EPEVTQTPSHQVTQMGQEVILRCVPISNHLYFYWYRQILGQKVEFLVSFYNNEISEKSEIFDDQFSVERPDGSNFTLKIRSTKLEDSAMYFCASSAGLASGRPPYNEQFFGPGTRLTVL.

The chain combines TRBV5-6 with TRBJ2-7; perhaps TRBD1 as D (6 bases). CDR1 and CDR2 (germline): SGHDT, YYEEEE. The CDR3 sequence is 13 residues long. The V end lost 3 bases, the J end lost 6 bases, and 13 bases lay between the germline ends. CDR3 nucleotides: TGTGCCAGCAGCTCCACAGGGTTGGGCGAGCAGTACTTC. Translated, it gives CASSSTGLGEQYF.

The V and J genes are TRBV7-8 and TRBJ1-1, with TRBD1 identical over 9 bases. The CDR3 consists of 15 residues. The junction had 5 bases not matched to a gene; V was cut back by 2 bases and J by 4 bases. The germline V gene has CDR1 SGHVS and CDR2 FQNEAQ. The CDR3 loop reads CASSLTGQGGTEAFF. The CDR3 region has the DNA TGTGCCAGCAGCTTAACGGGACAGGGAGGCACTGAAGCTTTCTTT.

The gene calls are TRBV6-2 or TRBV6-3 and TRBJ1-1, with 7 nucleotides matching TRBD1. The V gene's germline CDR1 is MNHEY and CDR2 SVGEGT. The CDR3 runs to 14 residues. V lost 4 bases and J lost 6; bases outside the gene matches: 8. The CDR3 reads CASSWDDRASEAFF. For the CDR3, the DNA is TGTGCCAGCAGTTGGGACGACAGGGCCTCTGAAGCTTTCTTT.

CDR3 protein: CASSQGWVAGAYEQYV. In DNA form, the CDR3 reads TGTGCCAGCAGCCAAGGTTGGGTAGCGGGGGCCTACGAGCAGTACGTC. The chain joins TRBV3-1 (or the pseudogene TRBV3-2) to TRBJ2-7, with 9 bases aligning to TRBD2. CDR1 and CDR2 (germline): LGHDT, YNNKEL (reference sequence). There are 16 residues in the CDR3. J was trimmed by 2 bases and V by 1 base; bases with no gene match: 6.

The rearrangement uses TRBV5-1 and TRBJ1-1, with no clear D. Germline V gene sequence: CDR1 SGHRS, CDR2 YFSETQ. CDR3 size: 11 residues. V lost 4 bases to trimming and J lost 2 bases, with 3 bases between them. DNA of the CDR3: TGCGCCAGCAGCCTAAACACTGAAGCTTTCTTT. Its protein product is CASSLNTEAFF.

The CDR3 sequence is CASSLGDFKQFF. DNA for the CDR3: TGTGCCAGCAGCTTAGGGGACTTCAAGCAGTTCTTC. V gene TRBV7-9 combines with J gene TRBJ2-1; possible D gene TRBD2, 6 bases. This CDR3 contains 12 residues. V was clipped by 1 base and J by 11 bases, with 9 bases between them. From germline, CDR1 is SEHNR and CDR2 FQNEAQ (reference sequence).

The chain couples TRBV7-3 to TRBJ2-3; D is undetermined. The germline V gene has CDR1 SGHTA and CDR2 FQGTGA. V was pared by 5 bases and J by 0 bases, with 9 bases between. CDR3 size: 14 residues. DNA for the CDR3: TGTGCCAGCAGCGGCGCGGTTAGCACAGATACGCAGTATTTT. Amino acid sequence: CASSGAVSTDTQYF.

This chain joins TRBV19 and TRBJ2-1, with 9 bases matching TRBD2. The CDR3 is 15 amino acids. Germline V CDR1 and CDR2: LNHDA, SQIVND (reference sequence). J gave up 9 bases and V 5 bases, and 11 bases lay outside the gene matches. CDR3 sequence reads: CASSAQPGLAAEQFF. The DNA of the CDR3 is TGTGCCAGTAGTGCCCAACCGGGACTAGCTGCTGAGCAGTTCTTC.

The CDR3 protein is CASSFQGETGELFF. CDR3 bases: TGTGCCAGCAGCTTCCAGGGGGAGACCGGGGAGCTGTTTTTT. This chain uses TRBV7-9 with TRBJ2-2, with 7 bases matching TRBD1. Germline CDR1 and CDR2: SEHNR and FQNEAQ (reference sequence). Losses at the gene ends were 3 bases for V and 5 bases for J; bases not matched to a gene: 3. This CDR3 spans 14 amino acids.

The chain employs TRBV11-2 and TRBJ2-5; D might be TRBD2 (6 bases). The CDR3 contains 16 residues. Per the germline V gene, CDR1 is SGHAT and CDR2 is FQNNGV. Between the trimmed V and J ends, which lost 5 bases and 1 base, there was a span of 17 bases. The CDR3 DNA is TGTGCCAGCAGCCAGTTAACTAGCAGCATCCAAGAGACCCAGTACTTC. This encodes CASSQLTSSIQETQYF.

The CDR3 loop is CASSPGLAGVYEQFF. For the CDR3, the DNA is TGTGCCAGCAGCCCCGGACTAGCGGGAGTGTATGAGCAGTTCTTC. The J gene is TRBJ2-1, the V gene TRBV4-2; 13 positions agree with TRBD2. This CDR3 comprises 15 residues. Losses at the gene ends were 4 bases for V and 8 bases for J; bases not matched to a gene: 5. Germline CDR1 LGHNA, CDR2 YNFKEQ.

The chain links TRBV25-1 to TRBJ2-5; 13 positions agree with TRBD2. CDR1 is MGHDK and CDR2 is SYGVNS in the germline V gene. V lost 3 bases to trimming and J lost 4 bases; unmatched junction nucleotides: 5. The CDR3 is made up of 16 amino acids. CDR3 nucleotides: TGTGCCAGCAGTGAGGGGGGACTAGCGGGAAGAGAGACCCAGTACTTC. Protein: CASSEGGLAGRETQYF. The complete variable domain, with remaining parts taken from reference TRBV25-1 and TRBJ2-5, reads EADIYQTPRYLVIGTGKKITLECSQTMGHDKMYWYQQDPGMELHLIHYSYGVNSTEKGDLSSESTVSRIRTEHFPLTLESARPSHTSQYLCASSEGGLAGRETQYFGPGTRLLVL.

V usage is TRBV6-4 and J usage is TRBJ1-1, with D possibly matching TRBD1 (5 bases). Germline values: CDR1 MRHNA, CDR2 SNTAGT. V lost 2 bases and J 1 base, leaving 11 bases between the germline ends. This CDR3 region has 15 residues. The CDR3 DNA reads TGTGCCAGCAGTGACAGGGGCTCTGCGAACACTGAAGCTTTCTTT. Amino acids: CASSDRGSANTEAFF.

V gene TRBV27 combines with J gene TRBJ2-2; D not certain. V gave up 4 bases and J gave up 6 bases, with 15 bases separating them. Germline V CDR1 and CDR2: MNHEY, SMNVEV (reference sequence). The CDR3 is made up of 15 amino acids. The CDR3 sequence is CASSSRQGRPGELFF. The CDR3 DNA reads TGTGCCAGCAGTTCCCGACAAGGTAGACCCGGGGAGCTGTTTTTT.

The V call is TRBV6-2 or TRBV6-3, the J call TRBJ1-5, with D unclear. There are 19 residues in the CDR3. Trimming removed 2 bases at V and 2 bases at J, with 22 bases between. CDR1 MNHEY and CDR2 SVGEGT come from the germline V gene. The CDR3 loop is CASSYAARTGVGGNQPQHF. In nucleotides, the CDR3 is TGTGCCAGCAGTTACGCGGCTAGGACCGGGGTTGGCGGCAATCAGCCCCAGCATTTT.

This clone was detected once. The chain combines TRBV6-1 with TRBJ2-5; D perhaps matches TRBD1 (5 bases). Germline-derived CDR1 and CDR2 are MNHNS and SASEGT. Trimming took 2 bases from V and 3 from J, leaving 10 bases between them. The CDR3 length is 14 residues. CDR3 amino acids: CASSESAGKETQYF. As DNA, the CDR3 is TGTGCCAGCAGTGAAAGTGCAGGGAAAGAGACCCAGTACTTC.

The rearrangement uses TRBV5-1 and TRBJ2-1; 13 bases are shared with TRBD2. The junction had 5 bases not matched to a gene; V was cut back by 5 bases and J by 3 bases. The CDR3 has 16 amino acids. CDR1 is SGHRS, CDR2 YFSETQ, per germline. CDR3 in amino acids: CASRRTSGSVYNEQFF. The CDR3 DNA reads TGCGCCAGCAGAAGGACTAGCGGGAGTGTCTACAATGAGCAGTTCTTC.

The CDR3 nucleotides are TGTGCCAGCAGCCAGGGGACAGCGAACACTGAAGCTTTCTTT. It encodes CASSQGTANTEAFF. V is TRBV14 and J is TRBJ1-1; the match to TRBD1 covers 7 bases. The CDR3 consists of 14 residues. Germline CDR1 and CDR2: SGHDN and FVKESK. The J segment lost 1 base and the V segment lost 3 bases, leaving 2 bases of the junction unmatched.

This rearrangement joins TRBV12-3 or TRBV12-4 to TRBJ2-1; D is uncertain. The V gene lost 7 bases and the J gene lost 5 bases, with 12 bases spanning the gap. The CDR3 length is 13 residues. CDR3 protein: CASTGVRDNEQFF. The CDR3 DNA is TGTGCCAGCACCGGTGTCCGAGACAATGAGCAGTTCTTC.

V is TRBV7-9 and J is TRBJ1-3; D is possibly TRBD1 (5 bases). The germline V and J ends were trimmed by 4 bases and 7 bases, with 11 bases remaining between them. The germline gives CDR1 SEHNR, CDR2 FQNEAQ (reference sequence). The CDR3 is 13 residues long. CDR3 nucleotide sequence: TGTGCCAGCAGCTCGGACATGGGGAACACCATATATTTT. Its protein is CASSSDMGNTIYF.

The chain combines TRBV5-1 with TRBJ1-2; 8 bases agree with TRBD1. Looked up from germline, CDR1 is SGHRS and CDR2 is YFSETQ. The CDR3 spans 15 residues. Unmatched junction bases numbered 6, after V lost 3 bases and J lost 2 bases. CDR3 sequence reads: CASSWAGGGNYGYTF. The CDR3 DNA reads as TGCGCCAGCAGCTGGGCAGGGGGCGGAAACTATGGCTACACCTTC.

The rearrangement uses TRBV7-2 and TRBJ1-5, with D possibly being TRBD1 (6 bases). Trimming removed 5 bases at V and 0 bases at J, with 14 bases between. Germline lookup yields CDR1 SGHTA and CDR2 FQGNSA. CDR3 size: 16 residues. CDR3 residues: CASSQTRGYSNQPQHF. DNA for the CDR3: TGTGCCAGCAGCCAGACCAGGGGCTATAGCAATCAGCCCCAGCATTTT. The entire variable domain, with the rest obtained from reference TRBV7-2 and TRBJ1-5, is as follows: GAGVSQSPSNKVTEKGKDVELRCDPISGHTALYWYRQSLGQGLEFLIYFQGNSAPDKSGLPSDRFSAERTGGSVSTLTIQRTQQEDSAVYLCASSQTRGYSNQPQHFGDGTRLSIL.

The CDR3 DNA reads as TGTGCCAGCTCACCCGTCGACAGGGGTGGGGAGCAGTACTTC. Translated: CASSPVDRGGEQYF. The V and J genes are TRBV18 and TRBJ2-7; 8 bases agree with TRBD1. The germline V gene has CDR1 KGHSH and CDR2 LQKENI. The CDR3 spans 14 residues. V trimming: 3 bases; J trimming: 7 bases; junction bases outside the gene matches: 8.